This TCR beta chain was sequenced for a study of cytomegalovirus exposure and HLA in healthy donors. Findings and caveats of the study: Most TCR beta V segments were productive about 87% or about 30% of the time in an earlier analysis. Analyzed later, association rates of TCRs varied across HLA loci, with DRB1 most and HLA-C fewest. Further analysis was carried out later, and it showed several of the most significant clusters appearing linked to common viral pathogens.

PCR amplification relied on 60 Vbeta primers (plus 13 Jbeta primers). The method was immunoSEQ multiplex PCR; TCRdb's version includes in-frame clones alone and lacks a portion of them. Seen here are 150,000 to 200,000 clones, over 80% observed once, and the top ten hold over 1.5%. CDR1 is SNHLY, CDR2 FYNNEI, per germline. The CDR3 has 11 amino acids. Deletions cut 3 bases from V and 12 bases from J, with 9 bases between. This clone was counted between two and nine times. Its cognate antigen is unknown. V gene TRBV2 combines with J gene TRBJ2-1; tentatively, D is TRBD2 (6 bases). The clonotype originates from a man aged 35-49 years in good health and CMV-seronegative. The specimen sequenced was PBMCs. In DNA form, the CDR3 reads TGTGCCAGCAGTGAGGGGGGTTTGCAGTTCTTC. As protein: CASSEGGLQFF.